The present entry profiles one TCR beta chain with its context. The data belong to a study of T cell changes during pregnancy in multiple sclerosis. Using immunoSEQ multiplex PCR, the repertoire was profiled, and TCRdb retains in-frame clones only, with some absent. The sample shows fewer than 55,000 clones, 90% to 95% of them seen only once. Specimen: peripheral blood, collected after pregnancy. This TCR was recovered from a female donor with multiple sclerosis, enrolled in a pregnancy study.

The CDR3: CASSQESSVTGELFF. The CDR3 DNA sequence: TGCGCCAGCAGCCAAGAATCTAGCGTAACCGGGGAGCTGTTTTTT. The rearrangement joins TRBV4-3 to TRBJ2-2; D possibly corresponds to TRBD2 (6 bases). The CDR3 runs 15 residues. V gave up 0 bases and J gave up 5 bases, with 10 bases separating them. The germline V gene has CDR1 LGHNA and CDR2 YSLEER.